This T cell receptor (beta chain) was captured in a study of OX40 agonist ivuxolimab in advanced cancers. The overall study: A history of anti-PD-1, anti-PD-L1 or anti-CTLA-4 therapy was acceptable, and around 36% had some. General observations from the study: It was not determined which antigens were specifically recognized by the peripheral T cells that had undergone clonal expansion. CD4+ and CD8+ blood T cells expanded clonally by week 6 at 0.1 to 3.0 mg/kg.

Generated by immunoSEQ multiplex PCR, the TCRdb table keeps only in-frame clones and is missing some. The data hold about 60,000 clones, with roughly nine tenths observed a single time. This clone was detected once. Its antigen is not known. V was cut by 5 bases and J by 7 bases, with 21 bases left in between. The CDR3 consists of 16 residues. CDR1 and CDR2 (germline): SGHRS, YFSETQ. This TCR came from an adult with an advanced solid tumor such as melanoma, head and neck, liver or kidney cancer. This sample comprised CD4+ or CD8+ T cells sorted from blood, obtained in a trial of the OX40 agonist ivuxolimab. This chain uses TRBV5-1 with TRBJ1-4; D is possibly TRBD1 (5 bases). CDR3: CASRVQGNVIGEKLFF. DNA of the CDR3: TGCGCCAGCAGGGTCCAGGGAAACGTGATCGGTGAAAAACTGTTTTTT.